The source of this TCR beta chain is a study of circulating CD8 cells and anti-PD-1 response in melanoma. The QIAseq Immune Repertoire TCR panel built the libraries from approximately 16 ng of total RNA. TCRdb ran MiXCR on the reads and lists one entry per CDR3 protein. The repertoire holds roughly 250 distinct CDR3 sequences, around a tenth seen once, with 30% to 40% in the top ten. This clonotype was seen a single time. Since no conserved phenylalanine or tryptophan closes the CDR3, a read error is the likely cause. V lost 11 bases and J lost 4, with 26 bases in between. CDR1 is ENHRY, CDR2 SYGVKD, per germline. This CDR3 region has 16 residues. From live CD3+CD8+TCRalphabeta+ cells, four PD-1 and/or TIGIT subsets were sorted.

The V call is TRBV10-3, the J call TRBJ1-1; D is ambiguous. Sequenced here: CD8+ T cells from PBMCs, sampled at baseline or after one month of anti-PD-1 therapy (not recorded which). The receptor was isolated from a human donor with melanoma. Written as DNA, the CDR3 is TGTGCCCTCGCAGAGGGTTGGAAATCGATGAGCACTGAAGCTTTCTCT. Translating gives CALAEGWKSMSTEAFS.